This TCR beta chain was profiled in a study of blood T cell repertoires in COVID-19. This clone was seen a single time. The CDR3 covers 13 residues. Germline V gene sequence: CDR1 KGHSH, CDR2 LQKENI. Germline trimming cut 10 bases from V and 8 bases from J; bases unmatched to any gene: 10. Membership in each cohort depended on participant-reported clinical history. A PCR-confirmed or clinician-diagnosed COVID-19 case had contacted exposed participants within 2 weeks of entry. Only in-frame clones appear in the TCRdb table, and some are missing; sequencing was by immunoSEQ multiplex PCR. The sample lists approximately 280,000 clones; approximately 78% were seen once.

The rearrangement uses TRBV18 and TRBJ1-4; the match to TRBD1 covers 7 bases. The origin of this receptor is a man in his forties or fifties who had been exposed to COVID-19. Sequencing was carried out using PBMCs or T cells enriched from blood (not recorded which). In DNA, the CDR3 is TGTGCCACCCGACAGGGATTAGGAGAAAAACTGTTTTTT. Amino acids: CATRQGLGEKLFF.